This T cell receptor beta chain was profiled in a study of radiation and T cells in renal cell carcinoma. Overall study results and limits: In blood, top tumor clones expanded by 2 weeks, shrinking by 4.

Concerning this clone: Its antigen is unidentified.

Time point here: blood 4 weeks post-SBRT, at nephrectomy. Treatment in this sample: 15 Gy SBRT to primary tumor, nephrectomy 4 weeks later. Nephrectomy followed 15 Gy stereotactic body radiation by 4 weeks. Serial blood draws occurred at baseline and 2 and 4 weeks post-SBRT. The tumor was a clear cell renal cell carcinoma. Sequencing used immunoSEQ multiplex PCR; TCRdb keeps in-frame clones, though not all of them. The sample has 120,000 to 150,000 clones; approximately 86% are singletons. This sequence originates from a woman in her forties or fifties with renal cell carcinoma. Sample: blood, taken from a patient whose treatment included radiotherapy and nephrectomy.

CDR3 DNA sequence: TGTGCCAGCAGCTTATGGGAGAGCGGATACACTGAAGCTTTCTTT. Translating it yields CASSLWESGYTEAFF. This chain connects TRBV7-2 to TRBJ1-1; D not resolved. The CDR3 sequence is 15 residues long. CDR1 is SGHTA, CDR2 FQGNSA, per germline. Between the trimmed V and J ends, which lost 2 bases and 3 bases, there was a span of 13 bases.